This T cell receptor (beta chain) stems from a study of cytomegalovirus exposure and HLA in healthy donors. Study context: Falling in the Caucasian-associated ancestry cluster were roughly 80% of about 400 genotyped donors.

PCR amplification relied on 60 Vbeta primers (plus 13 Jbeta primers). Sequenced by immunoSEQ multiplex PCR; TCRdb stores in-frame clones only, minus some. Altogether 150,000 to 200,000 clones are present, roughly three quarters being singletons, with the ten largest covering roughly 1.6%. Of note for this clone: What it binds is not known.

Overall study findings and caveats: A later analysis showed HLA-associated TCR beta chains outstripping equally common others in clonal expansion.

Losses at the gene ends were 5 bases for V and 6 bases for J; bases not matched to a gene: 6. CDR1 is SGHTA and CDR2 is FQGNSA in the germline V gene. The CDR3 runs to 15 residues. V gene TRBV7-2 combines with J gene TRBJ1-5; 11 nucleotides align to TRBD1. The material sequenced was PBMCs. The receptor comes from a woman aged 45 to 65 in good health and CMV-seronegative. DNA for the CDR3: TGTGCCAGCAGCCCGGACAGGGGGCGCCTTCAGCCCCAGCATTTT. This translates into CASSPDRGRLQPQHF. Full variable domain (outside the CDR3, taken from reference TRBV7-2 and TRBJ1-5): GAGVSQSPSNKVTEKGKDVELRCDPISGHTALYWYRQSLGQGLEFLIYFQGNSAPDKSGLPSDRFSAERTGGSVSTLTIQRTQQEDSAVYLCASSPDRGRLQPQHFGDGTRLSIL.